Shown below are 23 T cell receptor beta chains from a single sample sequenced in a study of T cell repertoires in cytomegalovirus infection. TCRdb independently ran MiXCR on the reads; one entry per CDR3 protein. Of hundreds of thousands of distinct CDR3 sequences listed, roughly 35% are singletons. Sequences were obtained from PBMCs. These receptors were obtained from a human donor in good health (CMV status not recorded). Some clones in this sample may be carry-over from other donors' samples.

This clonotype was counted between two and nine times. This chain connects TRBV4-2 to TRBJ1-5; the D is unclear. This CDR3 has 16 residues. Germline CDR1 LGHNA, CDR2 YNFKEQ. V was cut by 0 bases and J by 5 bases, with 14 bases left in between. DNA of the CDR3: TGTGCCAGCAGCCAAGAGGTGTCCAGTACGGATCAGCCCCAGCATTTT. It yields the protein CASSQEVSSTDQPQHF.

The V call is TRBV28, the J call TRBJ2-7, with D perhaps being TRBD1 or TRBD2 (6 bases each). CDR3 length equals 16 residues. V was cut by 4 bases and J by 0 bases, with 16 bases left in between. The V gene's germline CDR1 is MDHEN and CDR2 SYDVKM. In nucleotides, the CDR3 is TGTGCCAGCAGTTCTCTCGGGGGCTTCTACTCCTACGAGCAGTACTTC. Its protein is CASSSLGGFYSYEQYF.

The chain combines TRBV20-1 with TRBJ2-1; TRBD2 agrees at 10 bases. V trimming: 2 bases; J trimming: 0 bases; junction bases outside the gene matches: 7. The germline gives CDR1 DFQATT, CDR2 SNEGSKA (reference sequence). The CDR3 is 17 amino acids. The CDR3 nucleotides are TGCAGTGCTAGACTTACTAGCGGGGTTAGCTCCTACAATGAGCAGTTCTTC. Translated: CSARLTSGVSSYNEQFF.

This rearrangement joins TRBV6-1 to TRBJ2-4; maybe TRBD1 (6 bases). The CDR3 is made up of 13 amino acids. Germline V CDR1 and CDR2: MNHNS, SASEGT. Trimming left V 4 bases short and J 8 bases short, with 12 bases between. The CDR3 loop reads CASSVQGRDIQYF. The CDR3 coding sequence is TGTGCCAGCAGTGTACAGGGTAGGGACATTCAGTACTTC.

The V and J genes are TRBV28 and TRBJ2-1; TRBD2 is a possible D gene (6 bases). Germline-derived CDR1 and CDR2 are MDHEN and SYDVKM. This CDR3 is 14 amino acids long. Trimming cost V 6 bases and J 3 bases, with 12 bases left between them. CDR3 region: CASSAGPGYNEQFF. The CDR3 DNA is TGTGCCAGCAGCGCGGGACCTGGCTACAATGAGCAGTTCTTC.

The chain has TRBV20-1 and TRBJ2-2; D unresolved. Germline V gives CDR1 DFQATT, CDR2 SNEGSKA (reference sequence). The CDR3 spans 12 residues. Deletions cut 8 bases from V and 1 base from J, with 8 bases between. CDR3 in amino acids: CSQRQNTGELFF. In DNA, the CDR3 is TGCAGTCAGAGACAGAACACCGGGGAGCTGTTTTTT.

This clonotype was detected a few times. The chain carries TRBV12-3 or TRBV12-4 and TRBJ2-7, with D hard to call. The CDR3 is 12 amino acids. V gave up 5 bases and J gave up 6 bases, with 11 bases separating them. CDR3 region: CASSSNSAEQYF. The CDR3 region has the DNA TGTGCCAGCAGTAGTAACTCCGCCGAGCAGTACTTC.

The V call is TRBV9, the J call TRBJ2-1, with 16 bases matching TRBD2. CDR3 size: 20 residues. Trimming at V came to 2 bases and at J to 0 bases, leaving 8 bases not matched to a gene. Germline loops: CDR1 SGDLS, CDR2 YYNGEE. The CDR3: CASSVQGLAGGGSSYNEQFF. The CDR3 coding sequence is TGTGCCAGCAGCGTCCAGGGACTAGCGGGAGGGGGTAGCTCCTACAATGAGCAGTTCTTC. The full variable domain, in which reference TRBV9 and TRBJ2-1 provide the parts outside the CDR3, is DSGVTQTPKHLITATGQRVTLRCSPRSGDLSVYWYQQSLDQGLQFLIQYYNGEERAKGNILERFSAQQFPDLHSELNLSSLELGDSALYFCASSVQGLAGGGSSYNEQFFGPGTRLTVL.

The genes are TRBV7-6 and TRBJ2-7; D is perhaps TRBD2 (6 bases). V gave up 5 bases and J gave up 3 bases, with 11 bases separating them. This CDR3 is built from 13 residues. Germline CDR1 SGHVS, CDR2 FNYEAQ. This CDR3 reads CASSAGLIYEQYF. In DNA, the CDR3 is TGTGCCAGCAGCGCGGGACTTATCTACGAGCAGTACTTC.

This chain links TRBV19 with TRBJ1-5; D uncertain. Per germline, CDR1 LNHDA and CDR2 SQIVND (reference sequence). The V gene lost 3 bases and the J gene lost 4 bases, with 13 bases spanning the gap. The CDR3 covers 15 residues. Here the CDR3 reads CASSMGSNLNQPQHF. CDR3 bases: TGTGCCAGTAGTATGGGGAGTAACCTAAATCAGCCCCAGCATTTT.

This clonotype occurred many times. This chain uses TRBV6-5 with TRBJ2-7; tentatively, D is TRBD2 (6 bases). The germline CDR1 and CDR2 sequences are MNHEY and SVGAGI. CDR3 length: 16 residues. Trimming took off 0 bases at V and 4 bases at J, with 16 bases between the two ends. CDR3 in amino acids: CASSYSKYGSFYEQYF. DNA for the CDR3: TGTGCCAGCAGTTACTCGAAATACGGGAGCTTTTACGAGCAGTACTTC.

About this clonotype: The junction differs from germline at one of its ends, possibly a read error. This sequence joins TRBV7-3 and TRBJ2-7, with 7 bases that match TRBD2. Germline values: CDR1 SGHTA, CDR2 FQGTGA. This CDR3 spans 13 amino acids. This CDR3 is CSSGAGVSYEQYF. Written as DNA, the CDR3 is TGTTCCAGCGGGGCGGGGGTGAGCTACGAGCAGTACTTC.

The chain has TRBV2 and TRBJ2-2; D gene ambiguous. The CDR3 length is 12 residues. CDR1 and CDR2 (germline): SNHLY, FYNNEI. Trimming cost V 4 bases and J 7 bases, with 7 bases left between them. CDR3 DNA: TGTGCCAGCAGTGTGCTACGCGGGGAGCTGTTTTTT. This encodes CASSVLRGELFF.

This clonotype was found a few times. This chain links TRBV11-1 with TRBJ1-1; a weak D match, TRBD1 (6 bases). CDR1 is SGHAT and CDR2 is FQDESV in the germline V gene (reference sequence). The V gene lost 3 bases and the J gene lost 7 bases, with 9 bases spanning the gap. There are 12 residues in the CDR3. CDR3 amino acids: CASSLDSLEAFF. In nucleotides, the CDR3 is TGTGCCAGCAGCTTGGACAGCCTTGAAGCTTTCTTT.

This clonotype was seen only a few times. The chain employs TRBV7-9 and TRBJ2-7; maybe TRBD1 (6 bases). Germline CDR1 SEHNR, CDR2 FQNEAQ (reference sequence). The CDR3 has 14 amino acids. V shed 6 bases and J shed 2 bases, with 14 bases lying between them. Here the CDR3 reads CASSYRAGPYEQYF. The CDR3, as DNA: TGTGCCAGCAGTTACAGGGCAGGCCCCTACGAGCAGTACTTC.

On this clonotype itself: Its ends do not fully match the called genes, so a read error is possible. This sequence joins TRBV7-2 and TRBJ2-3; TRBD2 matches at 7 bases. Germline CDR1 is SGHTA and CDR2 is FQGNSA. The CDR3 covers 15 residues. CDR3 protein: CDSSYRTRSTGTQYF. The CDR3, as DNA: TGTGACAGCAGTTACAGGACTAGGAGCACAGGTACGCAGTATTTT.

V usage is TRBV5-8 and J usage is TRBJ2-1; the D call may be TRBD1 or TRBD2 (5 bases each). The CDR3 is 14 residues long. The V and J ends lost 3 bases and 4 bases respectively, with 11 bases between them. Germline loops: CDR1 SGHTS, CDR2 YDEGEE. CDR3 amino acids: CASSYGTSYNEQFF. CDR3 nucleotides: TGTGCCAGCAGCTACGGGACGAGTTACAATGAGCAGTTCTTC.

This clonotype was counted between two and nine times. CDR3 coding DNA: TGTGCCAGCAGCCCAGGTATTCCCTACGAGCAGTACTTC. Its translation: CASSPGIPYEQYF. The chain recombines TRBV7-9 with TRBJ2-7, with D hard to call. CDR3 length: 13 residues. V lost 5 bases and J 2 bases, leaving 10 bases between the germline ends. Germline-derived CDR1 and CDR2 are SEHNR and FQNEAQ (reference sequence).

V is TRBV18 and J is TRBJ1-1; 7 bases fit TRBD1. V trimming: 3 bases; J trimming: 5 bases; junction bases outside the gene matches: 12. The CDR3 covers 16 residues. In germline, CDR1 is KGHSH, CDR2 LQKENI. This CDR3 is CASSPINRGAGTEAFF. DNA for the CDR3: TGTGCCAGCTCACCCATTAACAGGGGCGCGGGTACTGAAGCTTTCTTT. The whole variable domain, filled in from reference TRBV18 and TRBJ1-1, reads NAGVMQNPRHLVRRRGQEARLRCSPMKGHSHVYWYRQLPEEGLKFMVYLQKENIIDESGMPKERFSAEFPKEGPSILRIQQVVRGDSAAYFCASSPINRGAGTEAFFGQGTRLTVV.

CDR3 sequence (DNA): TGTGCCAGCAGTTTCAGGGCTAATGGGGCCGGGGAGCTGTTTTTT. Amino acids: CASSFRANGAGELFF. V gene TRBV12-3 or TRBV12-4 combines with J gene TRBJ2-2, with a tentative D call TRBD1 (5 bases). The V gene lost 3 bases and the J gene lost 6 bases, with 14 bases spanning the gap. The CDR3 is 15 amino acids.

This clonotype has a count of ten or more. V gene TRBV12-3 or TRBV12-4 combines with J gene TRBJ1-6; D gene uncertain. The CDR3 runs to 14 residues. The ends were cut back, 1 base at V and 8 bases at J, with 9 bases in the middle. The DNA for the CDR3 is TGTGCCAGCAGTTTAGTGGCAAGGGATTCACCCCTCCACTTT. Its protein product is CASSLVARDSPLHF.

This clonotype was found a few times. The chain is built from TRBV11-2 and TRBJ2-1; TRBD2 is a possible D gene (6 bases). This CDR3 has 15 amino acids. Germline V gene sequence: CDR1 SGHAT, CDR2 FQNNGV. Trimming shortened V by 4 bases and J by 3 bases, and 13 bases separated the two germline ends. As DNA, the CDR3 is TGTGCCAGCAGCTCGGGACTTCACAGCTACAATGAGCAGTTCTTC. Amino acid sequence: CASSSGLHSYNEQFF.

This sequence joins TRBV12-3 or TRBV12-4 and TRBJ1-1; weak D call: TRBD1 (5 bases). The V end was cut by 3 bases, the J end by 8 bases, with 19 bases between. The CDR3 has 15 residues. As DNA, the CDR3 is TGTGCCAGCAGTTTTACCGACAGACTGTCTAGAGAAGCTTTCTTT. Amino acid sequence: CASSFTDRLSREAFF.